The clone carrying this TCR beta chain was counted a single time. What it recognizes is unknown. The data were taken from a study of T cells after posttransplantation cyclophosphamide. Findings and limits, study-wide: Donor-recipient repertoire similarity was low at 1-2 months, rising over year one. Recipient CMV seropositivity and CMV reactivation strongly tracked TRB clonality. Blood and skin or GI T cell repertoires showed limited TRB overlap.

Generated by immunoSEQ multiplex PCR, the TCRdb table keeps only in-frame clones and is missing some. The data show more than 30,000 clones, with 80% to 95% seen just once and around 0.23% held by the top ten. Cells defined as naive were viable CD3+CD4+ or CD3+CD8+ and CCR7+CD45RA+CD45RO-CD95-CD27+CD28+. This CDR3 has 15 amino acids. Germline-derived CDR1 and CDR2 are LGHNA and YSLEER. The V and J ends lost 0 bases and 8 bases respectively, with 16 bases between them. The source of this sequence is a woman in her sixties or seventies in good health, CMV-negative, and a related stem cell transplant donor. Sequences were obtained from naive CD4+ T cells sorted from PBMCs. This chain links TRBV4-3 with TRBJ1-2; no clear D. CDR3 residues: CASSQDQPHRVGYTF. CDR3 nucleotides: TGCGCCAGCAGCCAAGATCAGCCCCATCGGGTAGGCTACACCTTC.